The T cell receptor (beta chain) under discussion was sequenced for a study of blood T cell repertoires in COVID-19. Looking at the study overall: Sites across the United States, Italy and Spain contributed samples from acute and convalescent COVID-19. PBMCs, B-cell-depleted T cells, or T cells were the source of the cDNA or gDNA that made up the material.

A single count supports this clone. In the source study's methods: Nucleated cell counts were estimated from reference gene primer amplification. The method was immunoSEQ multiplex PCR; TCRdb's version includes in-frame clones alone and lacks a portion of them. V, J and clone size are taken as reported in that table, and D and trimming were inferred from the DNA itself. The data contain around 97,000 clones, approximately 87% of them singletons. The length of the CDR3 is 15 residues. From germline, CDR1 is SEHNR and CDR2 FQNEAQ (reference sequence). Trimming removed 6 bases from V and 1 base from J, with 15 bases in between.

The TCR comes from a human donor in a cohort sampled during active or convalescent COVID-19. The J gene is TRBJ1-1, the V gene TRBV7-9; D perhaps matches TRBD1 (5 bases). Material for sequencing was peripheral blood. CDR3 sequence reads: CASSDLRGANTEAFF. CDR3 coding DNA: TGTGCCAGCAGTGACCTGCGGGGCGCGAACACTGAAGCTTTCTTT. The full variable domain, completed using reference TRBV7-9 and TRBJ1-1, is DTGVSQNPRHKITKRGQNVTFRCDPISEHNRLYWYRQTLGQGPEFLTYFQNEAQLEKSRLLSDRFSAERPKGSFSTLEIQRTEQGDSAMYLCASSDLRGANTEAFFGQGTRLTVV.